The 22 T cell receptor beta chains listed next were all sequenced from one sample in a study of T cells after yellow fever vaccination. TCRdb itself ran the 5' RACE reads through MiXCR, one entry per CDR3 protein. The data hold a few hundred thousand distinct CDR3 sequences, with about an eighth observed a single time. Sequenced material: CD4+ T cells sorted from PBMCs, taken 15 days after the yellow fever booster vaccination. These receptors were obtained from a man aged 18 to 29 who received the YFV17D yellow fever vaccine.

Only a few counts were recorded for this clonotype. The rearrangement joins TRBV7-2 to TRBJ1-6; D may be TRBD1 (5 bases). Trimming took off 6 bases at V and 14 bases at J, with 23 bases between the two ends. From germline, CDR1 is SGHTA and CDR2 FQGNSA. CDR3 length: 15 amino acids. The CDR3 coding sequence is TGTGCCAGCAGGAGGGCCGGGGCCGACACGGGGACCCTCCACTTT. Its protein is CASRRAGADTGTLHF.

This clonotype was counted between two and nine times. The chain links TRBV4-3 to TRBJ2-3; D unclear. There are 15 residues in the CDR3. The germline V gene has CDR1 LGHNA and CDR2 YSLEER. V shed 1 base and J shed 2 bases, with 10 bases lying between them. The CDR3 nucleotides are TGCGCCAGCAGCCAAGTTAGTGGGGACACAGATACGCAGTATTTT. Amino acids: CASSQVSGDTDTQYF.

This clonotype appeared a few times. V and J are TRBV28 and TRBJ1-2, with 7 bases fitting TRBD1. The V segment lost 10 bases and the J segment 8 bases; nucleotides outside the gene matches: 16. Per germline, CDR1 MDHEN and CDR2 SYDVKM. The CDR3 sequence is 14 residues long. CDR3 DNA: TGTGCCATCCCAGGGGACAGTCGGGTCGAGGGCTACACCTTC. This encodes CAIPGDSRVEGYTF.

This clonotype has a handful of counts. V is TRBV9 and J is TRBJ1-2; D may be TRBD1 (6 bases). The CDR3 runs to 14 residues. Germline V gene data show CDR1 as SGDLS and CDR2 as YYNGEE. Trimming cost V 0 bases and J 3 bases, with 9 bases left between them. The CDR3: CASSVEGVDYGYTF. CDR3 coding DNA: TGTGCCAGCAGCGTAGAGGGGGTTGACTATGGCTACACCTTC.

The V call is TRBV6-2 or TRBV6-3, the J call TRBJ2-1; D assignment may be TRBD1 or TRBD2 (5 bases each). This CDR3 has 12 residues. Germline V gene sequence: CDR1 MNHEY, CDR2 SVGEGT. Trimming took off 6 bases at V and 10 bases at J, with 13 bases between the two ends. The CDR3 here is CASSKGGGEQFF. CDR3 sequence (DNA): TGTGCCAGCAGCAAAGGTGGGGGAGAGCAGTTCTTC.

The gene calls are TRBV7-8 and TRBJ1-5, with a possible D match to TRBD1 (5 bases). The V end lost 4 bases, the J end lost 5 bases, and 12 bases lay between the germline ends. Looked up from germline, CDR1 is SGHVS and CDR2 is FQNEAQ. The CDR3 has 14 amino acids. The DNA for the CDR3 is TGTGCCAGCAGCTCATCCGGGGCCGATCAGCCCCAGCATTTT. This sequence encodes CASSSSGADQPQHF.

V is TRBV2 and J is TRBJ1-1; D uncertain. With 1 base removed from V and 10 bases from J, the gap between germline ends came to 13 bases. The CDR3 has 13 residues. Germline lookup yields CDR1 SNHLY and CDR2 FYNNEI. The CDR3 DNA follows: TGTGCCAGCAGTGAAGTGAAAGCCGCACCAGCTTTCTTT. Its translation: CASSEVKAAPAFF.

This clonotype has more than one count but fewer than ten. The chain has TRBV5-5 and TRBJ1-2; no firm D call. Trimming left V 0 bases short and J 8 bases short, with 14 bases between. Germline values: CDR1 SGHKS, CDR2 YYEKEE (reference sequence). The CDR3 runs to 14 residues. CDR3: CASSLGPRVEGYTF. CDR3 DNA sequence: TGTGCCAGCAGCTTGGGGCCTCGGGTTGAAGGCTACACCTTC.

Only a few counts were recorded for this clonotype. For the CDR3, the DNA is TGTGCCATCAGTGCGGGGCACGGTCCGGGGGGGCCAGATACGCAGTATTTT. As protein: CAISAGHGPGGPDTQYF. The genes are TRBV10-3 and TRBJ2-3, with TRBD2 matching over 8 bases. Germline CDR1 is ENHRY and CDR2 is SYGVKD. The CDR3 has 17 amino acids. V lost 4 bases, J lost 4 bases, and 13 bases stayed unmatched.

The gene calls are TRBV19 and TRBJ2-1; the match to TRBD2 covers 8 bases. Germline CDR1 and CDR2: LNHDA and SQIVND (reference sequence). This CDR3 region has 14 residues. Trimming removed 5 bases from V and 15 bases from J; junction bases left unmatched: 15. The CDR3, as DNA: TGTGCCAGTAGTCCCGTGGCCCAGGGACTAGTCGCGTTCTTC. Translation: CASSPVAQGLVAFF.

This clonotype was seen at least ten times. The CDR3 DNA reads as TGTGCCAGCAGCCCAGGGGTATCGAACACCGGGGAGCTGTTTTTT. Amino acids: CASSPGVSNTGELFF. The gene calls are TRBV12-3 or TRBV12-4 and TRBJ2-2; D is perhaps TRBD1 (6 bases). CDR3 length: 15 residues. V lost 6 bases and J lost 0, with 11 bases in between.

The CDR3 sequence: CASSQGGGLAEQYV. The CDR3 DNA reads as TGTGCCAGCAGCCAAGGCGGCGGGTTGGCCGAGCAGTACGTC. The V and J genes are TRBV3-1 and TRBJ2-7; D perhaps matches TRBD2 (5 bases). Trimming removed 1 base from V and 6 bases from J, with 13 bases in between. Germline CDR1 is LGHDT and CDR2 is YNNKEL (reference sequence). The CDR3 contains 14 residues.

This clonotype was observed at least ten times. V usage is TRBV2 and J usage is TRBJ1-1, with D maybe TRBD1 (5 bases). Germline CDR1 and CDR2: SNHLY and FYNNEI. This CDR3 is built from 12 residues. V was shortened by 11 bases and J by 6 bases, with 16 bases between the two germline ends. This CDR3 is CASSREIAEAFF. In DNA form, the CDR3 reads TGTGCCTCCAGCAGGGAGATCGCTGAAGCTTTCTTT. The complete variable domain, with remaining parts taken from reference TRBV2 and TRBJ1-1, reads EPEVTQTPSHQVTQMGQEVILRCVPISNHLYFYWYRQILGQKVEFLVSFYNNEISEKSEIFDDQFSVERPDGSNFTLKIRSTKLEDSAMYFCASSREIAEAFFGQGTRLTVV.

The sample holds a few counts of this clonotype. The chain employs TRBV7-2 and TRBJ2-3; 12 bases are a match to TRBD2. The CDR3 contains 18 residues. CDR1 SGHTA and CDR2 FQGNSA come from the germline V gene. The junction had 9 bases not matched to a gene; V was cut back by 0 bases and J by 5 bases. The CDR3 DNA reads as TGTGCCAGCAGCTTAGCGAATCCGAGACTAGCGGGGGTAGATACGCAGTATTTT. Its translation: CASSLANPRLAGVDTQYF.

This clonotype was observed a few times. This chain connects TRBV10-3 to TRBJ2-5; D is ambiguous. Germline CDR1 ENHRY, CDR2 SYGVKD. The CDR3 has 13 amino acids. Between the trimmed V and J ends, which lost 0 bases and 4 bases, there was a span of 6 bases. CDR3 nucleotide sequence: TGTGCCATCAGTGAGTCGACGAGAGAGACCCAGTACTTC. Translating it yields CAISESTRETQYF.

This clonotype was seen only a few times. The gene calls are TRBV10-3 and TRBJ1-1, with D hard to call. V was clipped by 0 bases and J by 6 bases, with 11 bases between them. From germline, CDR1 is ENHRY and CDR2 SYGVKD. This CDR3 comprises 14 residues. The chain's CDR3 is CAISESIGRAEAFF. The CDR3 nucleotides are TGTGCCATCAGTGAGTCGATAGGGAGGGCTGAAGCTTTCTTT.

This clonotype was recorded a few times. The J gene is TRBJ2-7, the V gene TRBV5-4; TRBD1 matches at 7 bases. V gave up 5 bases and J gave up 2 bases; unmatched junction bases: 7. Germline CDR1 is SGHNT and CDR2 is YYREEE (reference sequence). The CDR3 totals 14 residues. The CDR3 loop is CASRATGFPYEQYF. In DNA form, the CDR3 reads TGTGCCAGCAGGGCGACAGGGTTTCCCTACGAGCAGTACTTC. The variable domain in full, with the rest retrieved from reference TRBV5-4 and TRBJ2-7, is ETGVTQSPTHLIKTRGQQVTLRCSSQSGHNTVSWYQQALGQGPQFIFQYYREEENGRGNFPPRFSGLQFPNYSSELNVNALELDDSALYLCASRATGFPYEQYFGPGTRLTVT.

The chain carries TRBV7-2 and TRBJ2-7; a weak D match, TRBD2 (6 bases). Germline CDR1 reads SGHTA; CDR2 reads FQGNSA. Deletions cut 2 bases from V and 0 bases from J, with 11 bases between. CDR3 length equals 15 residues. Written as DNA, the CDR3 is TGTGCCAGCAGCTTACGGGGGAGCCTCTCCTACGAGCAGTACTTC. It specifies CASSLRGSLSYEQYF.

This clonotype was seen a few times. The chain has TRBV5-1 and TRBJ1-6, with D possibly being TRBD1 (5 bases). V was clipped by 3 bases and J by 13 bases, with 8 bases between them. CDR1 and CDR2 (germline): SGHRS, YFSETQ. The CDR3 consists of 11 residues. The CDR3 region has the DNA TGCGCCAGCAGCTGGGGGTGCCCCCTCCACTTT. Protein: CASSWGCPLHF.

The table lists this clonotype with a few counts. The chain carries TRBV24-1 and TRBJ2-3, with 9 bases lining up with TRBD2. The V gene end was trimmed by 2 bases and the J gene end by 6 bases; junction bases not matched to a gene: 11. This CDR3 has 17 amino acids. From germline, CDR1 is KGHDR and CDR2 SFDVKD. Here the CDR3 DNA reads TGTGCCACCAGTGATTCCCGGCCCAGCGGGGGGACGGATACGCAGTATTTT. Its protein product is CATSDSRPSGGTDTQYF.

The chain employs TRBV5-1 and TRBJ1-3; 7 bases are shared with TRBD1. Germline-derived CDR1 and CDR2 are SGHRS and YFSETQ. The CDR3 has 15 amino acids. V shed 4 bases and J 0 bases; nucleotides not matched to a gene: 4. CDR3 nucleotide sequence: TGCGCCAGCAGCATGGGACAGAGCTCTGGAAACACCATATATTTT. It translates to CASSMGQSSGNTIYF.

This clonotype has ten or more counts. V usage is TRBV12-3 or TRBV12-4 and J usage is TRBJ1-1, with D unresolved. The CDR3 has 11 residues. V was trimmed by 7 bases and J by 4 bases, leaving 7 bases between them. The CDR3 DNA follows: TGTGCCAGCACTTCCCTCACTGAAGCTTTCTTT. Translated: CASTSLTEAFF.